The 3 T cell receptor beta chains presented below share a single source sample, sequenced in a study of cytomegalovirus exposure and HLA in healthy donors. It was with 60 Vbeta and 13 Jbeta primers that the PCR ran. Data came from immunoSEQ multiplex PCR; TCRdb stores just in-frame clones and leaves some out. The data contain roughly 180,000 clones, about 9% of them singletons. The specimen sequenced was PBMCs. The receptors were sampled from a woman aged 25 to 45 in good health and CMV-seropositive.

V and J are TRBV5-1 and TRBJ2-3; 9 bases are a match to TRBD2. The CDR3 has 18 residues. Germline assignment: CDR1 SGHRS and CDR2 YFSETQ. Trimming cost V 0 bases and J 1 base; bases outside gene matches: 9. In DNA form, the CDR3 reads TGCGCCAGCAGCTTGGGCGTTTTGGCGGGAGGGGGCACAGATACGCAGTATTTT. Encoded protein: CASSLGVLAGGGTDTQYF.

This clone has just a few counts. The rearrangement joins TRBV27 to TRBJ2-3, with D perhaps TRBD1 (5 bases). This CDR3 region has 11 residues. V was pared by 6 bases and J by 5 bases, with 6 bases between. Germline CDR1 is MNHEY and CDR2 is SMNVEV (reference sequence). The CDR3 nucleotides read TGTGCCAGCAGAAGGGGAGATACGCAGTATTTT. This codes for CASRRGDTQYF.

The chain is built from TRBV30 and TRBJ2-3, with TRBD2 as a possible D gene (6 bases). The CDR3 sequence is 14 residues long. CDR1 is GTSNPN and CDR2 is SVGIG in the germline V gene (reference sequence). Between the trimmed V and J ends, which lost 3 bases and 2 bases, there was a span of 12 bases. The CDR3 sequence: CAWRRRGPTDTQYF. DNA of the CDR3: TGTGCCTGGAGGAGGCGGGGCCCCACAGATACGCAGTATTTT.